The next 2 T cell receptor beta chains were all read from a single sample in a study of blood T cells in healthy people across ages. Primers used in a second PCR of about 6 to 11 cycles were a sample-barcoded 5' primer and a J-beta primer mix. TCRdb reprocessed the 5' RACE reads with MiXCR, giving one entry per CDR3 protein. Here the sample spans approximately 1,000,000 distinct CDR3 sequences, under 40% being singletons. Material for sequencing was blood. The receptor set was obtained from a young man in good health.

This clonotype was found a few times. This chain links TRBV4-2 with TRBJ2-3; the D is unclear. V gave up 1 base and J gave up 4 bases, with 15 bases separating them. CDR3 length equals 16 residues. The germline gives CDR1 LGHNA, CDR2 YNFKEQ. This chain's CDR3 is CASSQAQRRGADTQYF. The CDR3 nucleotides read TGTGCCAGCAGCCAAGCACAGCGACGTGGGGCAGATACGCAGTATTTT.

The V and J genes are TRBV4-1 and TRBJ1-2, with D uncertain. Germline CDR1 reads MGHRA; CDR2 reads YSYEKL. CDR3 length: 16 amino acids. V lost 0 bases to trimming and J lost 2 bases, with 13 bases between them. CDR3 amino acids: CASSQEEEVFNYGYTF. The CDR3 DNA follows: TGCGCCAGCAGCCAAGAGGAGGAAGTTTTCAACTATGGCTACACCTTC.